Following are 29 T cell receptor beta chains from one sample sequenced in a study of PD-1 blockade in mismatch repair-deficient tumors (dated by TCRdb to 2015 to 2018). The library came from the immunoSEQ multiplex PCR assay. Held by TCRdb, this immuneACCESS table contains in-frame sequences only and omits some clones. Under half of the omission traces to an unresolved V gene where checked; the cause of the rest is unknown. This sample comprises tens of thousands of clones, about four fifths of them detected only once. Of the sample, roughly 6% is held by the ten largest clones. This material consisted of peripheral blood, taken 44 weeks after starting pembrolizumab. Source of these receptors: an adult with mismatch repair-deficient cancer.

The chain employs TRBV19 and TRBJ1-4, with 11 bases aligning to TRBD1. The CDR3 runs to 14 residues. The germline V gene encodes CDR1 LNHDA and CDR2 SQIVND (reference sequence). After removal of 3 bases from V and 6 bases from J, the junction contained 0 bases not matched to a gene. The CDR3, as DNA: TGTGCCAGTAGTATGGGACAGGGGGATGAAAAACTGTTTTTT. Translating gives CASSMGQGDEKLFF. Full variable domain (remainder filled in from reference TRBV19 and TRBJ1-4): DGGITQSPKYLFRKEGQNVTLSCEQNLNHDAMYWYRQDPGQGLRLIYYSQIVNDFQKGDIAEGYSVSREKKESFPLTVTSAQKNPTAFYLCASSMGQGDEKLFFGSGTQLSVL.

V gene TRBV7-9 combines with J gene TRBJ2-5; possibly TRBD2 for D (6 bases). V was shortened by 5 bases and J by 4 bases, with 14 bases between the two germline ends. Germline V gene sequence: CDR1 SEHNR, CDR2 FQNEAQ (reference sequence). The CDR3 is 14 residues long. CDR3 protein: CASSPPEGLETQYF. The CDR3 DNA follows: TGTGCCAGCAGCCCCCCAGAGGGACTAGAGACCCAGTACTTC.

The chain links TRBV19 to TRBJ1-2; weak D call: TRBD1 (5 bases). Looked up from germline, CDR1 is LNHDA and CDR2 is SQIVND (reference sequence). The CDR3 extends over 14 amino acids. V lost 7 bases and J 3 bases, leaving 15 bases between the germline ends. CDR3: CASKYGDRDYGYTF. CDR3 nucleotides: TGTGCCAGTAAATACGGTGACAGAGACTATGGCTACACCTTC.

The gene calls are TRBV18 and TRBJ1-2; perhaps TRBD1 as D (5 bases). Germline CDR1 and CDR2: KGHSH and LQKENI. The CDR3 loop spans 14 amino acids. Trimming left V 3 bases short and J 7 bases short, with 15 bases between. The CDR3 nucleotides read TGTGCCAGCTCACCTTCCGGGGCGCTCGGTGGCTACACCTTC. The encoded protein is CASSPSGALGGYTF.

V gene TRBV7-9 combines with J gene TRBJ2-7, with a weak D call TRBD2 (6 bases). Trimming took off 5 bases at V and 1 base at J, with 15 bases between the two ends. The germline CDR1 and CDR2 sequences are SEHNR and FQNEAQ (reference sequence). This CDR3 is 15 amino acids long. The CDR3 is CASSRRRAGSYEQYF. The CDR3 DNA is TGTGCCAGCAGCCGGAGGAGGGCCGGGTCCTACGAGCAGTACTTC.

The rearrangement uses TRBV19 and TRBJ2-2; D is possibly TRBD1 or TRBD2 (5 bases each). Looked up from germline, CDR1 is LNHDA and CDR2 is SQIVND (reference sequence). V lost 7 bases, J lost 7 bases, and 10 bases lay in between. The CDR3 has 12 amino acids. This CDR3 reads CASMSGGGELFF. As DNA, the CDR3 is TGTGCCAGTATGTCTGGGGGCGGGGAGCTGTTTTTT.

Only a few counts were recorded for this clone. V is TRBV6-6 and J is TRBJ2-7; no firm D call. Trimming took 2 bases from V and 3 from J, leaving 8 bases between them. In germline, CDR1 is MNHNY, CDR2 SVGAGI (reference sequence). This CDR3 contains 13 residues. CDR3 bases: TGTGCCAGCAGTTACGCCGTCCACTACGAGCAGTACTTC. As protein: CASSYAVHYEQYF.

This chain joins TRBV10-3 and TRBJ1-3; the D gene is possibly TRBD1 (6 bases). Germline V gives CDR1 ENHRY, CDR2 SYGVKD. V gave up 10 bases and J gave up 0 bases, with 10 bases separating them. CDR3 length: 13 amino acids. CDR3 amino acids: CATYRDSGNTIYF. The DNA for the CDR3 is TGTGCCACCTACAGGGACTCTGGAAACACCATATATTTT.

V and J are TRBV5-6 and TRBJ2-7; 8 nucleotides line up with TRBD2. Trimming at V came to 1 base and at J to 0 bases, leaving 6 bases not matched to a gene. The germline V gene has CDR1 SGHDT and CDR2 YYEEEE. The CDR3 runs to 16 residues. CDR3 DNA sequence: TGTGCCAGCAGCTTGAGGTCTGCGGGAGGCTCCTACGAGCAGTACTTC. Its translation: CASSLRSAGGSYEQYF.

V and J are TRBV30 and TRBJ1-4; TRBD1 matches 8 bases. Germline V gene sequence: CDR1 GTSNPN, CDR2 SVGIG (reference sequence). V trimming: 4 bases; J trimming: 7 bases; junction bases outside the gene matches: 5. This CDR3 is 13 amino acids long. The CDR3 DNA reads TGTGCCTGGACAGCCAGGGGGCGTGAAAAACTGTTTTTT. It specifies CAWTARGREKLFF.

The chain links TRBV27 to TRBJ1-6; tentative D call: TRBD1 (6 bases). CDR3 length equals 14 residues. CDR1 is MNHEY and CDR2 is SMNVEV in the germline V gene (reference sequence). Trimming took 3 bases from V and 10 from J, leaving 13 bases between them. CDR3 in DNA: TGTGCCAGCAGTTTGCGGGGGCAGGAGTCACCCCTCCACTTT. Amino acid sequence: CASSLRGQESPLHF.

The CDR3 here is CASSHDYGTGELFF. The CDR3 nucleotides are TGCGCCAGCAGCCATGACTACGGGACCGGGGAGCTGTTTTTT. The rearrangement uses TRBV5-1 and TRBJ2-2, with D tentatively TRBD2 (5 bases). Germline V gives CDR1 SGHRS, CDR2 YFSETQ. Trimming cost V 4 bases and J 5 bases, with 12 bases left between them. This CDR3 spans 14 amino acids.

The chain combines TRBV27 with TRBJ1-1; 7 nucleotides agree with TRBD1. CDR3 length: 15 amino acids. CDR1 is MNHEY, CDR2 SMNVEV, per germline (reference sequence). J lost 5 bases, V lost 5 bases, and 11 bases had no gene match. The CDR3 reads CASSPSTGYGTEAFF. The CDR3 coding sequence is TGTGCCAGCAGTCCCTCGACAGGGTACGGGACTGAAGCTTTCTTT.

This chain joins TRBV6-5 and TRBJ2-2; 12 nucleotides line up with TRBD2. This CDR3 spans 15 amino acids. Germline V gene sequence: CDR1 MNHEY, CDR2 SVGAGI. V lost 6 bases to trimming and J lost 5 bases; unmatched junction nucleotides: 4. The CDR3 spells CASSRLAGETGELFF. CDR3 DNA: TGTGCCAGCAGCCGACTAGCGGGAGAGACCGGGGAGCTGTTTTTT.

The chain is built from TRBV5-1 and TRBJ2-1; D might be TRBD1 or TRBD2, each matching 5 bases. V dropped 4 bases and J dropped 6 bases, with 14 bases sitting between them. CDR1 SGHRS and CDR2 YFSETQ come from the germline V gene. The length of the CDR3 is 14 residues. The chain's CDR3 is CASSLTRQGNEQFF. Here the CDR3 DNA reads TGCGCCAGCAGCCTTACTAGGCAGGGCAATGAGCAGTTCTTC.

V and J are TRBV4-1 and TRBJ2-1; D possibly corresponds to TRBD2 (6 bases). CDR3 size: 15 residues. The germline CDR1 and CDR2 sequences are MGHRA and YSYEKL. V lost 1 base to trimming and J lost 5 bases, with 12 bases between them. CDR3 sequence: CASSQVLADNNEQFF. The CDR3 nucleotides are TGCGCCAGCAGCCAAGTCTTAGCGGACAACAATGAGCAGTTCTTC.

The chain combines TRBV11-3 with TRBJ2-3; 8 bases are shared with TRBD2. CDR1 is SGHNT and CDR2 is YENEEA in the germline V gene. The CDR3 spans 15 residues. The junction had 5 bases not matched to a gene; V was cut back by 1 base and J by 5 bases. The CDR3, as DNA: TGTGCCAGCAGCTTAGGGGTTCTAGCGGGAGATACGCAGTATTTT. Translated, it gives CASSLGVLAGDTQYF.

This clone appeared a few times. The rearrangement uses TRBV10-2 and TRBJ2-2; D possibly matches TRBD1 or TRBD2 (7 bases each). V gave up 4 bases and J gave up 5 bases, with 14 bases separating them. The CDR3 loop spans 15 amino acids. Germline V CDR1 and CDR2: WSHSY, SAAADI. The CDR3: CASSARGRGTGELFF. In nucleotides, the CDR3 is TGCGCCAGCAGTGCCAGGGGGAGGGGTACCGGGGAGCTGTTTTTT.

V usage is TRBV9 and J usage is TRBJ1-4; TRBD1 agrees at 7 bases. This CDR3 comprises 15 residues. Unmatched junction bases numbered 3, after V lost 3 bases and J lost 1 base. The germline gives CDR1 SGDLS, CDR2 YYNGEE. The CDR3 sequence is CASSARDRTNEKLFF. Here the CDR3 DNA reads TGTGCCAGCAGCGCCCGGGACAGAACTAATGAAAAACTGTTTTTT.

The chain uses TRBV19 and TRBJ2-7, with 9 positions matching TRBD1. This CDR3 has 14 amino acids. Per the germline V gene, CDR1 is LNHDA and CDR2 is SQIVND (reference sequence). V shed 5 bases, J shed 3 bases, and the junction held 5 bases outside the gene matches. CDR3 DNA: TGTGCCAGTAGTTCGCGGGACAGGGTCTACGAGCAGTACTTC. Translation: CASSSRDRVYEQYF.

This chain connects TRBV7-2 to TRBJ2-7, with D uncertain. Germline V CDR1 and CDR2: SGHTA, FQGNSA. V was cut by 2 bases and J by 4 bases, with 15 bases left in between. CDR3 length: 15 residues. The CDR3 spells CASSLIGAGLYEQYF. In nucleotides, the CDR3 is TGTGCCAGCAGCTTAATTGGCGCTGGCCTATACGAGCAGTACTTC.

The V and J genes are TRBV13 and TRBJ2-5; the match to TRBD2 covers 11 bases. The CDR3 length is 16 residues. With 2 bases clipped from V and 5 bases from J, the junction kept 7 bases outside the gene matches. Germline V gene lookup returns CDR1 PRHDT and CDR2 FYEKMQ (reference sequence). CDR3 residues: CASSLRSGRVQETQYF. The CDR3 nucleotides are TGTGCCAGCAGCTTACGTAGCGGGAGGGTACAGGAGACCCAGTACTTC.

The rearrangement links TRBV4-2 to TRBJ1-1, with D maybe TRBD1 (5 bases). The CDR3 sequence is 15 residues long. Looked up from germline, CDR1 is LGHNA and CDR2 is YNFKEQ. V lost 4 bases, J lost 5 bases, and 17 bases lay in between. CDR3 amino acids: CASSLSNGGGTEAFF. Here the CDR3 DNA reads TGTGCCAGCAGCCTAAGTAACGGGGGGGGTACTGAAGCTTTCTTT.

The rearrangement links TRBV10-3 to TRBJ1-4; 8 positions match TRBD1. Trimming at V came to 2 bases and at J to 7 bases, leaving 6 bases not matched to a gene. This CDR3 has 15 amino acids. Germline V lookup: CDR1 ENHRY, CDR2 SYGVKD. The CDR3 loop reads CAISEDRGLTEKLFF. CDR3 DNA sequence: TGTGCCATCAGTGAGGACAGGGGATTAACTGAAAAACTGTTTTTT.

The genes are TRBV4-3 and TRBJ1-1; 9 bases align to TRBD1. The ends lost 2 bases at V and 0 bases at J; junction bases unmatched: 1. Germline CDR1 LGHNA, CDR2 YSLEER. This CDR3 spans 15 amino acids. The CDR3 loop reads CASSQTGGLNTEAFF. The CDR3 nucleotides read TGCGCCAGCAGCCAAACAGGGGGCTTGAACACTGAAGCTTTCTTT.

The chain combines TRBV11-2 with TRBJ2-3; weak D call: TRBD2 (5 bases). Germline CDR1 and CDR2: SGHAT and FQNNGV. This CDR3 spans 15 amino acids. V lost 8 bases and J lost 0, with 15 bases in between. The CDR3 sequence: CASSIGGGSTDTQYF. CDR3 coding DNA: TGTGCCAGCTCTATTGGAGGAGGAAGCACAGATACGCAGTATTTT.

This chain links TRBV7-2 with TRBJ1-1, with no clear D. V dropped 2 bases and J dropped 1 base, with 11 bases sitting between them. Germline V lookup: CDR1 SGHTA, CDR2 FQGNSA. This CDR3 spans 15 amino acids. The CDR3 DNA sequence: TGTGCCAGCAGCTTATCGGGCAGAACGAACACTGAAGCTTTCTTT. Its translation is CASSLSGRTNTEAFF.

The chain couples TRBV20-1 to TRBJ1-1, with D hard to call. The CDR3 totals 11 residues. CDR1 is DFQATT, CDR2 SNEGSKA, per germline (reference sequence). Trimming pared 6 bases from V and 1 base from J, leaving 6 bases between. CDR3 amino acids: CSAGPNTEAFF. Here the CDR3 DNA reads TGCAGTGCCGGGCCGAACACTGAAGCTTTCTTT.

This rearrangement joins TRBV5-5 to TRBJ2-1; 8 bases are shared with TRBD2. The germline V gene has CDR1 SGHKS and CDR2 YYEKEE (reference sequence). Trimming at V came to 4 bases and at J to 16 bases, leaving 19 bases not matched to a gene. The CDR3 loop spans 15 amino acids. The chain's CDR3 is CASSPPGGRQTPHFF. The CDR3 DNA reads TGTGCCAGCAGCCCCCCAGGCGGGAGGCAAACCCCACATTTCTTC.